Reported below is one T cell receptor (beta chain). Its target is unknown. These data originate in a study of cytomegalovirus exposure and HLA in healthy donors. Whole-study results and caveats: Confirmation in vitro established that a few CMV-associated chains were specific for CMV antigens. Both high specificity and high sensitivity reportedly marked the classifier's diagnosis of cytomegalovirus status.

PCR involved 60 Vbeta and 13 Jbeta primers. Profiling relied on immunoSEQ multiplex PCR, and the TCRdb table lists in-frame clones only, not all of them. The table includes some 90,000 clones, roughly 79% detected once. Trimming at V came to 2 bases and at J to 6 bases, leaving 4 bases not matched to a gene. Germline values: CDR1 SGHRS, CDR2 YFSETQ. This CDR3 spans 15 amino acids. Sequencing was performed on PBMCs. The genes are TRBV5-1 and TRBJ1-6; 8 bases align to TRBD1. This clonotype was obtained from a female donor in good health and CMV-seropositive. The CDR3 sequence: CASSLQGVGNSPLHF. In nucleotides, the CDR3 is TGCGCCAGCAGCTTACAGGGGGTAGGTAATTCACCCCTCCACTTT. Full variable domain (remainder filled in from reference TRBV5-1 and TRBJ1-6): KAGVTQTPRYLIKTRGQQVTLSCSPISGHRSVSWYQQTPGQGLQFLFEYFSETQRNKGNFPGRFSGRQFSNSRSEMNVSTLELGDSALYLCASSLQGVGNSPLHFGNGTRLTVT.